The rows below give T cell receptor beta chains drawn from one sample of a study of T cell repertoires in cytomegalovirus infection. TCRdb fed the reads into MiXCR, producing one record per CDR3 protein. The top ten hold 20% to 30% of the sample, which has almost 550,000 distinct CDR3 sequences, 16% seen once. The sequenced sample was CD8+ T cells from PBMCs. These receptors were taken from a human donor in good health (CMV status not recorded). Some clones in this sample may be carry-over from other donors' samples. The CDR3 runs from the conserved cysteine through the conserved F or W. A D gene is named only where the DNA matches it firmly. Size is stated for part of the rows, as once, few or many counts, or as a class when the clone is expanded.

cdr3_nt: TGTGCCAGCAGCCAAGACGGGACTAGTCTGGATGAGCAGTTCTTC; cdr3_aa: CASSQDGTSLDEQFF; j_call: TRBJ2-1; v_call: TRBV4-2; d_call: TRBD2; clone_size: NA
cdr3_nt: TGTGCCAGCAGTTTTCTTGTGGCACTCGGTTACGGGGGCACTGAAGCTTTCTTT; cdr3_aa: CASSFLVALGYGGTEAFF; j_call: TRBJ1-1; v_call: TRBV12-3/TRBV12-4; d_call: NA; clone_size: few
cdr3_nt: TGTGCCAGCAGTTCCATCGGGACAGGGGACTACCACCCCGCCGGGGAGCTGTTTTTT; cdr3_aa: CASSSIGTGDYHPAGELFF; j_call: TRBJ2-2; v_call: TRBV27; d_call: TRBD1; clone_size: NA
cdr3_nt: TGTGCCAGCAGTTCCCGGGGTAAGAATGAGCAGTTCTTC; cdr3_aa: CASSSRGKNEQFF; j_call: TRBJ2-1; v_call: TRBV27; d_call: NA; clone_size: NA
cdr3_nt: TGTGCCAGCAGCGCCTCTCGGACAGGTACCTACGAGCAGTACTTC; cdr3_aa: CASSASRTGTYEQYF; j_call: TRBJ2-7; v_call: TRBV7-6; d_call: TRBD1; clone_size: many
cdr3_nt: TGCGCCAGCAGCACAACCCCAGGGATAGGAGAGACCCAGTACTTC; cdr3_aa: CASSTTPGIGETQYF; j_call: TRBJ2-5; v_call: TRBV5-1; d_call: NA; clone_size: few
cdr3_nt: TGTGCCAGCAGCTCCGGACAGTGGTCAACGCAGTATTTT; cdr3_aa: CASSSGQWSTQYF; j_call: TRBJ2-3; v_call: TRBV7-3; d_call: NA; clone_size: many
cdr3_nt: TGTGCCAGCAGCTTTGAGGTTCGCCTAAACAATGAGCAGTTCTTC; cdr3_aa: CASSFEVRLNNEQFF; j_call: TRBJ2-1; v_call: TRBV7-9; d_call: NA; clone_size: many
cdr3_nt: TGTGCCAGTATGGCAGGGGATGGCTATGGCTACACCTTC; cdr3_aa: CASMAGDGYGYTF; j_call: TRBJ1-2; v_call: TRBV19; d_call: NA; clone_size: NA
cdr3_nt: TGTGCCAGCAGCGTAGAGGGGACAGGGAACAATGAAAAACTGTTTTTT; cdr3_aa: CASSVEGTGNNEKLFF; j_call: TRBJ1-4; v_call: TRBV9; d_call: TRBD1; clone_size: few
cdr3_nt: TGTGCCAGCAGCCTAAGACTGGGGAACACTGAAGCTTTCTTT; cdr3_aa: CASSLRLGNTEAFF; j_call: TRBJ1-1; v_call: TRBV7-6; d_call: NA; clone_size: many
cdr3_nt: TGTGCCAGTAGTATAGATCAGGGGGATGAGCAGTTCTTC; cdr3_aa: CASSIDQGDEQFF; j_call: TRBJ2-1; v_call: TRBV19; d_call: TRBD1; clone_size: NA
cdr3_nt: TGTGCCAGCAGCCAAGACTTAGTCCGAGCGGGGGGCACCAGGGAAGAGGAGCTGTTTTTT; cdr3_aa: CASSQDLVRAGGTREEELFF; j_call: TRBJ2-2; v_call: TRBV14; d_call: TRBD2; clone_size: many
cdr3_nt: TGCAGTGCTGTTAGCGCCGGGACAGACTCCCCCCTCGGATCCACCGGGGAGCTGTTTTTT; cdr3_aa: CSAVSAGTDSPLGSTGELFF; j_call: TRBJ2-2; v_call: TRBV20-1; d_call: TRBD1; clone_size: few
cdr3_nt: TGTGCCAGCAGCGTACAGTACAACACTGAAGCTTTCTTT; cdr3_aa: CASSVQYNTEAFF; j_call: TRBJ1-1; v_call: TRBV9; d_call: NA; clone_size: few
cdr3_nt: TGTGCCAGCAGTTACTCCCGCTCGGGGGGTGCGGAGCAGTACTTC; cdr3_aa: CASSYSRSGGAEQYF; j_call: TRBJ2-7; v_call: TRBV6-5; d_call: TRBD2; clone_size: NA
cdr3_nt: TGTGCCAGCAGGGATAGCGGGAGTTGGCACAATGAGCAGTTCTTC; cdr3_aa: CASRDSGSWHNEQFF; j_call: TRBJ2-1; v_call: TRBV12-3/TRBV12-4; d_call: TRBD2; clone_size: many
cdr3_nt: TGTGCCAGCAGCTTAGATGCCGATGGCTACACCTTC; cdr3_aa: CASSLDADGYTF; j_call: TRBJ1-2; v_call: TRBV7-9; d_call: NA; clone_size: many
cdr3_nt: TGCAGTGCCAGACAGATAGGGGGTGAAAAACTGTTTTTT; cdr3_aa: CSARQIGGEKLFF; j_call: TRBJ1-4; v_call: TRBV20-1; d_call: NA; clone_size: NA
cdr3_nt: TGTGCCTGGAGGGTACTAGCGGGAGGGCCCTATGAGCAGTTCTTC; cdr3_aa: CAWRVLAGGPYEQFF; j_call: TRBJ2-1; v_call: TRBV30; d_call: TRBD2; clone_size: NA
cdr3_nt: TGCGCCAGCAATGCGGGGGAGCAGTACTTC; cdr3_aa: CASNAGEQYF; j_call: TRBJ2-7; v_call: TRBV10-2; d_call: NA; clone_size: many
cdr3_nt: TGTGCCAGCCAGACTAGCGGGGGGCTGATCTCCTACAATGAGCAGTTCTTC; cdr3_aa: CASQTSGGLISYNEQFF; j_call: TRBJ2-1; v_call: TRBV27; d_call: TRBD2; clone_size: few
cdr3_nt: TGTGCCAGTAGCCGACAGGGCATCAACGAGCAGTACTTC; cdr3_aa: CASSRQGINEQYF; j_call: TRBJ2-7; v_call: TRBV19; d_call: TRBD1; clone_size: NA
cdr3_nt: TGTGCTAGTGGTTTGGTTATATTGGCCGGGGCCTCTGGAAACACCATATATTTT; cdr3_aa: CASGLVILAGASGNTIYF; j_call: TRBJ1-3; v_call: TRBV12-5; d_call: NA; clone_size: NA
cdr3_nt: TGTGCCAGCAGCTTTTATCGAGGCTCTGGAAACACCATATATTTT; cdr3_aa: CASSFYRGSGNTIYF; j_call: TRBJ1-3; v_call: TRBV7-9; d_call: NA; clone_size: many
cdr3_nt: TGTGCCAGCAGTCCCAGCGGTACAGGCCGGGCGGGCTACACCTTC; cdr3_aa: CASSPSGTGRAGYTF; j_call: TRBJ1-2; v_call: TRBV27; d_call: NA; clone_size: few
cdr3_nt: TGTGCCAGCACGGGGCCCCAAGAGACCCAGTACTTC; cdr3_aa: CASTGPQETQYF; j_call: TRBJ2-5; v_call: TRBV7-9; d_call: NA; clone_size: many
cdr3_nt: TGTGCTAGTGGTCCTGGACAGAGTAGCACAGATACGCAGTATTTT; cdr3_aa: CASGPGQSSTDTQYF; j_call: TRBJ2-3; v_call: TRBV12-5; d_call: NA; clone_size: many
cdr3_nt: TGTGCCACCACAGGGGGCCTAACTGAAGCTTTCTTT; cdr3_aa: CATTGGLTEAFF; j_call: TRBJ1-1; v_call: TRBV19; d_call: TRBD1; clone_size: NA
cdr3_nt: TGTGCCAGCAGCGTGGACAGGGGGCGCGAAAAACTGTTTTTT; cdr3_aa: CASSVDRGREKLFF; j_call: TRBJ1-4; v_call: TRBV5-4; d_call: TRBD1; clone_size: many